This record concerns one TCR beta chain sequence. Its target is not known. The sample originates from a study of cytomegalovirus exposure and HLA in healthy donors. Study overall: About 85 million unique TCR sequences came from HLA-typed donors in an early release. General study results and limits: The study dropped some indistinguishable V segments, TRBV6-2 and TRBV6-3 among them.

Trimming left V 6 bases short and J 0 bases short, with 10 bases between. Germline loops: CDR1 SGDLS, CDR2 YYNGEE. The CDR3 is 13 amino acids. PCR used 60 Vbeta primers and 13 Jbeta primers. Profiling relied on immunoSEQ multiplex PCR, and the TCRdb table lists in-frame clones only, not all of them. The sample yields around 100,000 clones, 79% seen once. The receptor was derived from a man aged 50 to 60 in good health and CMV-seropositive. The chain uses TRBV9 and TRBJ2-7; D is perhaps TRBD2 (5 bases). Sequenced sample: PBMCs. The DNA for the CDR3 is TGTGCCAGCAACGCCGGGGACTCCTACGAGCAGTACTTC. Amino acid sequence: CASNAGDSYEQYF.